This T cell receptor (beta chain) was observed in a study of OX40 agonist ivuxolimab in advanced cancers. Study-wide background: Eligibility admitted prior anti-PD-1, anti-PD-L1 or anti-CTLA-4 therapy; around 38% had some.

This clone occurred a few times. The target antigen is unknown. Autoimmune disease history or systemic immunosuppression meant exclusion. Broader study findings: The authors did not determine the antigen specificity of the expanded peripheral T cells. CD4+ and CD8+ blood T cells expanded clonally by week 6 at 0.1 to 3.0 mg/kg.

Measured with immunoSEQ multiplex PCR; TCRdb has only the in-frame clones, and not every one. The data hold 40,000 to 45,000 clones, with around nine tenths observed a single time. CDR1 MDHEN and CDR2 SYDVKM come from the germline V gene. This CDR3 is built from 12 residues. V was pared by 7 bases and J by 0 bases, with 7 bases between. This specimen was CD4+ or CD8+ T cells sorted from blood, taken in a trial of the OX40 agonist ivuxolimab. This receptor was identified in an adult with an advanced solid tumor such as melanoma, head and neck, liver or kidney cancer. The chain combines TRBV28 with TRBJ2-7; D is uncertain. CDR3 in amino acids: CASTTGSYEQYF. DNA for the CDR3: TGTGCCAGCACGACGGGCTCCTACGAGCAGTACTTC.